These 20 T cell receptor beta chains share one sample of origin, sequenced in a study of read filtering for tumor transcriptome and immune sequencing. This library used about 360 ng RNA and molecular barcoded adaptors spanning alpha/delta and beta/gamma chains. TCRdb passed the reads through MiXCR, listing each CDR3 protein once. Found here are more than 35,000 distinct CDR3 sequences, around 15% of them singletons; the top ten hold 18%. Sequencing was carried out using a population of CD138-negative cells sorted from bone marrow. These receptors originate from a donor aged 40 or over with multiple myeloma.

A remark on this clonotype: A much more abundant neighbour one base away suggests this may be a read error. The chain carries TRBV7-9 and TRBJ2-7; TRBD1 matches 11 bases. The CDR3 covers 15 residues. Germline V gives CDR1 SEHNR, CDR2 FQNEAQ (reference sequence). The CDR3 DNA reads TGTGCCAGCAGCCTGGGACAGGGGGTGGCCTACGGGCAGTACTTC. The encoded protein is CASSLGQGVAYGQYF.

This clonotype was observed many times. The chain couples TRBV3-1 to TRBJ2-3; D is possibly TRBD2 (7 bases). Germline CDR1 is LGHDT and CDR2 is YNNKEL (reference sequence). Trimming cost V 2 bases and J 2 bases, with 11 bases left between them. The CDR3 is 15 amino acids. The CDR3, as DNA: TGTGCCAGCAGCCAACGGGGGGCCAACACAGATACGCAGTATTTT. Protein: CASSQRGANTDTQYF.

This clonotype showed up many times. The chain links TRBV21-1 to TRBJ2-2; TRBD1 was called by the table and not checked on the DNA. TRBV21-1 is listed as a pseudogene. The CDR3 is made up of 14 amino acids. The CDR3, as DNA: TGTGCCAGCAGTCCGGGTCGGAACACCGGGGAGCTGTTTTTT. Protein product: CASSPGRNTGELFF.

This clonotype was counted once. Compared with germline, one end of the junction differs, possibly owing to a read error. The J gene is TRBJ2-7, the V gene TRBV7-7, with 12 bases that match TRBD2. This CDR3 has 18 amino acids. Germline V gene lookup returns CDR1 SSHAT and CDR2 FNYEAQ (reference sequence). CDR3: CASSPWTSGVISSYEQYF. CDR3 bases: TGTGCTAGCAGCCCGTGGACTAGCGGGGTGATTAGCTCCTACGAGCAGTACTTC.

This clonotype was seen ten or more times. The chain joins TRBV12-3 or TRBV12-4 to TRBJ2-3, with D maybe TRBD1 (6 bases). The CDR3 is made up of 13 amino acids. V dropped 2 bases and J dropped 6 bases, with 9 bases sitting between them. The CDR3 DNA is TGTGCCAGCAGTTTACGCGACAGGGATACGCAGTATTTT. It specifies CASSLRDRDTQYF.

This clonotype was detected many times. The chain recombines TRBV9 with TRBJ2-1, with a weak D call TRBD1 (6 bases). This CDR3 is built from 15 residues. Germline V gives CDR1 SGDLS, CDR2 YYNGEE. V dropped 0 bases and J dropped 7 bases, with 14 bases sitting between them. The DNA of the CDR3 is TGTGCCAGCAGCGTAGCAGGGGAAGTGGCTAATGAGCAGTTCTTC. Protein: CASSVAGEVANEQFF.

In its sample, this clonotype was seen many times. The chain joins TRBV5-4 to TRBJ2-2, with D hard to call. The length of the CDR3 is 11 residues. The V gene lost 2 bases and the J gene lost 8 bases, with 4 bases spanning the gap. Germline CDR1 reads SGHNT; CDR2 reads YYREEE (reference sequence). The CDR3 DNA follows: TGTGCCAGCAGCTTAAAAGGGGAGCTGTTTTTT. It encodes CASSLKGELFF. Full variable domain (missing parts from reference TRBV5-4 and TRBJ2-2): ETGVTQSPTHLIKTRGQQVTLRCSSQSGHNTVSWYQQALGQGPQFIFQYYREEENGRGNFPPRFSGLQFPNYSSELNVNALELDDSALYLCASSLKGELFFGEGSRLTVL.

This clonotype showed up just a few times. The chain couples TRBV2 to TRBJ2-3, with D uncertain. Germline loops: CDR1 SNHLY, CDR2 FYNNEI. The CDR3 consists of 11 residues. The V and J ends lost 6 bases and 7 bases respectively, with 8 bases between them. The CDR3 loop is CASRIENTQYF. The CDR3 DNA sequence: TGTGCCAGCAGAATTGAAAATACGCAGTATTTT.

This clonotype occurred many times. This sequence joins TRBV27 and TRBJ2-7; 11 bases align to TRBD2. The trim removed 5 bases at V and 5 bases at J, leaving 5 bases unmatched. Looked up from germline, CDR1 is MNHEY and CDR2 is SMNVEV (reference sequence). The length of the CDR3 is 14 residues. This CDR3 is CASSQASGGNEQYF. DNA of the CDR3: TGTGCCAGCAGTCAAGCTAGCGGGGGGAACGAGCAGTACTTC.

This clonotype was detected many times. The chain links TRBV20-1 to TRBJ2-7; 10 positions match TRBD1. The length of the CDR3 is 13 residues. CDR1 and CDR2 from the germline V gene are DFQATT and SNEGSKA (reference sequence). The V segment lost 6 bases and the J segment 2 bases; nucleotides outside the gene matches: 4. DNA of the CDR3: TGCAGTGCCCGGGACAGGGGAACCTACGAGCAGTACTTC. The encoded protein is CSARDRGTYEQYF.

The sample holds many counts of this clonotype. The chain uses TRBV10-1 and TRBJ2-2; the D gene is possibly TRBD1 (6 bases). CDR3 length: 15 amino acids. Germline values: CDR1 WNHNN, CDR2 SYGVQD (reference sequence). Trimming stripped 8 bases from V and 1 base from J, with 14 bases between. The CDR3 nucleotides read TGCGCCAGCTCGATGGGACACATGAACACCGGGGAGCTGTTTTTT. Translated, it gives CASSMGHMNTGELFF.

At least ten counts were recorded for this clonotype. The chain recombines TRBV6-6 with TRBJ1-5; a possible D gene is TRBD1 (6 bases). Trimming cost V 7 bases and J 5 bases, with 18 bases left between them. The V gene's germline CDR1 is MNHNY and CDR2 SVGAGI (reference sequence). This CDR3 region has 15 residues. The CDR3 DNA reads as TGTGCCAGCACTCTAGGGACACCAATTCATCAGCCCCAGCATTTT. It translates to CASTLGTPIHQPQHF.

This clonotype appeared many times. The chain has TRBV11-2 and TRBJ2-1; weak D call: TRBD2 (5 bases). The V gene's germline CDR1 is SGHAT and CDR2 FQNNGV. The CDR3 length is 14 residues. Deletions cut 7 bases from V and 2 bases from J, with 12 bases between. CDR3 sequence: CASTNRGTYNEQFF. The CDR3 region has the DNA TGTGCCAGCACCAACCGGGGTACCTACAATGAGCAGTTCTTC.

V usage is TRBV19 and J usage is TRBJ1-5; 7 nucleotides match TRBD1. After removal of 6 bases from V and 6 bases from J, the junction contained 8 bases not matched to a gene. This CDR3 region has 14 residues. CDR1 LNHDA and CDR2 SQIVND come from the germline V gene (reference sequence). The chain's CDR3 is CASSPGTASQPQHF. CDR3 in DNA: TGTGCCAGTAGCCCCGGGACAGCGAGTCAGCCCCAGCATTTT. Filled out from reference TRBV19 and TRBJ1-5, the complete variable domain reads DGGITQSPKYLFRKEGQNVTLSCEQNLNHDAMYWYRQDPGQGLRLIYYSQIVNDFQKGDIAEGYSVSREKKESFPLTVTSAQKNPTAFYLCASSPGTASQPQHFGDGTRLSIL.

At least ten counts were recorded for this clonotype. This chain joins TRBV18 and TRBJ1-1; TRBD1 might be the D (6 bases). This CDR3 has 16 amino acids. The ends were cut back, 3 bases at V and 4 bases at J, with 18 bases in the middle. Germline CDR1 is KGHSH and CDR2 is LQKENI. Here the CDR3 DNA reads TGTGCCAGCTCACCCAAACCTCACAGGGATGGCACTGAAGCTTTCTTT. This gives the protein CASSPKPHRDGTEAFF.

This clonotype was counted a few times. A much larger clone sits a single nucleotide away, making a read error possible. The rearrangement uses TRBV15 and TRBJ2-3, with 8 bases that match TRBD2. Germline assignment: CDR1 LNHNV and CDR2 YYDKDF (reference sequence). This CDR3 has 16 residues. V lost 5 bases to trimming and J lost 3 bases; unmatched junction nucleotides: 10. The CDR3 sequence: CATSLHGRERTDTQYF. The CDR3 DNA sequence: TGTGCCACCAGCCTCCACGGGAGGGAGCGGACAGATACGCAGTATTTT.

This clonotype was picked up many times. V gene TRBV12-3 or TRBV12-4 combines with J gene TRBJ2-5; D gene ambiguous. The CDR3 is 15 residues long. Trimming cost V 7 bases and J 5 bases, with 20 bases left between them. In DNA form, the CDR3 reads TGTGCCAGCAATACCCGGCCTCATCCTTCGGAGACCCAGTACTTC. Translated: CASNTRPHPSETQYF.

A word on this clonotype: With only one base between it and a far larger clone, this is likely a read error. V and J are TRBV7-3 and TRBJ2-7; D may be TRBD2 (5 bases). CDR3 size: 14 residues. CDR1 and CDR2 from the germline V gene are SGHTA and FQGTGA. Trimming stripped 5 bases from V and 4 bases from J, with 15 bases between. This CDR3 is CASSIGGVSYEQYF. DNA for the CDR3: TGTGCCAGCAGCATAGGAGGCGTTTCATACGAGCAGTACTTC.

This clonotype was counted at least ten times. The chain links TRBV7-9 to TRBJ1-1; D perhaps matches TRBD1 (5 bases). The CDR3 covers 14 residues. V lost 6 bases to trimming and J lost 5 bases, with 16 bases between them. In germline, CDR1 is SEHNR, CDR2 FQNEAQ (reference sequence). CDR3 bases: TGTGCCAGCAGGGCGGGGCCTATTTGGACTGAAGCTTTCTTT. It yields the protein CASRAGPIWTEAFF.

The chain recombines TRBV29-1 with TRBJ2-5, with D hard to call. Trimming cost V 6 bases and J 2 bases, with 16 bases left between them. This CDR3 region has 14 residues. CDR1 is SQVTM, CDR2 ANQGSEA, per germline. The CDR3 coding sequence is TGCAGCGTCAGACCGTCTACACTGCAAGAGACCCAGTACTTC. Residues: CSVRPSTLQETQYF. Together with reference TRBV29-1 and TRBJ2-5, the CDR3 gives the full variable domain: SAVISQKPSRDICQRGTSLTIQCQVDSQVTMMFWYRQQPGQSLTLIATANQGSEATYESGFVIDKFPISRPNLTFSTLTVSNMSPEDSSIYLCSVRPSTLQETQYFGPGTRLLVL.